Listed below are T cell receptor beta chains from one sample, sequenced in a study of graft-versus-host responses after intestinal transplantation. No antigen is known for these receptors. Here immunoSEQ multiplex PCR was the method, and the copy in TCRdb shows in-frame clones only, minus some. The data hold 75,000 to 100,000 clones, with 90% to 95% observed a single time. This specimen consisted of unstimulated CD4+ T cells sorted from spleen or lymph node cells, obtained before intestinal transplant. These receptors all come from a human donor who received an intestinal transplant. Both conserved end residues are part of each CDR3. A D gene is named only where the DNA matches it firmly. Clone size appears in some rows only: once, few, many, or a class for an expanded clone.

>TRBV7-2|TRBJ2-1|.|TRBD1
CASSPGTVRNEQFF
TGTGCCAGCAGCCCCGGGACAGTCCGCAATGAGCAGTTCTTC
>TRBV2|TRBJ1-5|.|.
CASRLLQGSNQPQHF
TGTGCCAGCAGATTACTTCAGGGTAGCAATCAGCCCCAGCATTTT
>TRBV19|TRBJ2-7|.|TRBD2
CASSIGLAGTSSYEQYF
TGTGCCAGTAGTATAGGACTAGCGGGGACCAGCTCCTACGAGCAGTACTTC
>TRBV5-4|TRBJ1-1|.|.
CASSLESGNTEAFF
TGTGCCAGCAGCTTGGAGTCGGGGAACACTGAAGCTTTCTTT
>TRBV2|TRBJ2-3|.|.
CASELEFGTDTQYF
TGTGCCAGCGAGCTAGAATTTGGCACAGATACGCAGTATTTT
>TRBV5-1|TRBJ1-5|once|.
CASSLVPGGLNQPQHF
TGCGCCAGCAGCTTGGTTCCGGGGGGTTTGAATCAGCCCCAGCATTTT
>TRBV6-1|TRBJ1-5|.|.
CASMGSGFNQPQHF
TGTGCCAGCATGGGCTCAGGGTTCAATCAGCCCCAGCATTTT
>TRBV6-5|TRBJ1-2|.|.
CASSPDRLKVYGYTF
TGTGCCAGCAGCCCGGACAGATTAAAGGTCTATGGCTACACCTTC
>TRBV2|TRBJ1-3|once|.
CATKRRAGNTIYF
TGTGCCACTAAACGGAGGGCGGGAAACACCATATATTTT
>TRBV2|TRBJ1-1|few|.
CASSEATYRQGEAFF
TGTGCCAGCAGTGAAGCAACCTATAGGCAGGGGGAAGCTTTCTTT
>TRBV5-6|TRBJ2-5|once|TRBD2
CASSLVIAGETQYF
TGTGCCAGCAGCTTGGTAATAGCGGGGGAGACCCAGTACTTC
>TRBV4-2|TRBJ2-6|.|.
CASSQGDRVTGANVLTF
TGTGCCAGCAGCCAAGGAGACAGAGTAACTGGGGCCAACGTCCTGACTTTC
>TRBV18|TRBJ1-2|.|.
CASSSFTDYGYTF
TGTGCCAGCTCATCATTTACAGACTATGGCTACACCTTC
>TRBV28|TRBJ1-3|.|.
CASRRDWGNTIYF
TGTGCCAGCCGAAGGGACTGGGGAAACACCATATATTTT
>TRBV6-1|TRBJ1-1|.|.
CASSVTPGQPTAFF
TGTGCCAGCAGTGTAACACCGGGACAACCGACGGCTTTCTTT
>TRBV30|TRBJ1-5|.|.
CAWSSRVLFQPQHF
TGTGCCTGGAGTAGCCGGGTCTTGTTTCAGCCCCAGCATTTT
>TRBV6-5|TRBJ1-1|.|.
CASSSTTGSTEAFF
TGTGCCAGCAGCTCTACTACAGGGTCCACTGAAGCTTTCTTT
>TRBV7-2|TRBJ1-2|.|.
CASTSPSRDAYGYTF
TGTGCCAGCACCTCACCCTCGAGGGATGCTTATGGCTACACCTTC
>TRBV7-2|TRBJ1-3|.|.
CASSQNHRVILGNTIYF
TGTGCCAGCAGCCAAAACCACAGGGTAATTCTTGGAAACACCATATATTTT
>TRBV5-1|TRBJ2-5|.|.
CASSLGWGLETQYF
TGCGCCAGCAGCTTAGGTTGGGGGCTGGAGACCCAGTACTTC
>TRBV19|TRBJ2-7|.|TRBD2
CASSIGPGLVTYEQYF
TGTGCCAGTAGTATAGGCCCGGGACTAGTTACCTACGAGCAGTACTTC
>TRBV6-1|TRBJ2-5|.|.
CASSLIGETQYF
TGTGCCAGCAGTTTGATCGGGGAGACCCAGTACTTC
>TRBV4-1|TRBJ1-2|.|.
CASSQNPSGVGYGYTF
TGCGCCAGCAGCCAAAACCCGTCAGGGGTGGGCTATGGCTACACCTTC
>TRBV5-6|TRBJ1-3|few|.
CASSFFGSGNTIYF
TGTGCCAGCAGCTTTTTTGGGAGCGGAAACACCATATATTTT
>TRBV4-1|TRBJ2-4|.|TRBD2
CASSRGSGGEQNIQYF
TGCGCCAGCAGCCGCGGGTCGGGGGGGGAACAAAACATTCAGTACTTC
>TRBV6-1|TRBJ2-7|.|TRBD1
CASSEYGQGPYEQYF
TGTGCCAGCAGTGAATACGGACAGGGTCCCTACGAGCAGTACTTC
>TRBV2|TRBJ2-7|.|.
CASSVRGTPSSYEQYF
TGTGCCAGCAGTGTGAGGGGGACCCCAAGCTCCTACGAGCAGTACTTC
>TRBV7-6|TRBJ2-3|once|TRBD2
CASSLTPWASGSSRDTQYF
TGTGCCAGCAGCTTAACTCCCTGGGCTAGCGGGAGTTCGAGAGATACGCAGTATTTT
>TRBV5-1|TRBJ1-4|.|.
CASSLYGGEEKLFF
TGCGCCAGCAGCTTGTATGGCGGCGAGGAAAAACTGTTTTTT
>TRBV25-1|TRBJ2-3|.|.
CASSEAIAVSTQYF
TGTGCCAGCAGTGAGGCGATAGCGGTGAGCACGCAGTATTTT
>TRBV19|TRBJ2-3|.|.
CASSSRGSTDTQYF
TGTGCCAGTAGTTCCCGGGGGAGTACAGATACGCAGTATTTT
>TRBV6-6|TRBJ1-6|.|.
CASSYARNTRNSPLHF
TGTGCCAGCAGTTACGCCCGGAACACTAGGAATTCACCCCTCCACTTT
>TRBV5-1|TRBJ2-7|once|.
CASSSQVSSYEQYF
TGCGCCAGCAGCTCGCAGGTGAGCTCCTACGAGCAGTACTTC
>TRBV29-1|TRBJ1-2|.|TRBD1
CSVETGRGYTF
TGCAGCGTTGAGACAGGGAGGGGCTACACCTTC
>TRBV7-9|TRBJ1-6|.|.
CASSLAAGKGNSPLHF
TGTGCCAGCAGCTTAGCGGCGGGTAAAGGTAATTCACCCCTCCACTTT
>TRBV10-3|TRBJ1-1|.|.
CAINRQQGATEAFF
TGTGCCATCAACCGCCAACAGGGAGCCACTGAAGCTTTCTTT
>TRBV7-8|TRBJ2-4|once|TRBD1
CASSWDRGRDIQYF
TGTGCCAGCAGCTGGGACAGGGGGCGAGACATTCAGTACTTC
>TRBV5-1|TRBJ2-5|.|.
CASSFGNKETQYF
TGCGCCAGCAGCTTCGGGAATAAAGAGACCCAGTACTTC
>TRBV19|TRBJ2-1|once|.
CASTKGGWTRPNEQFF
TGTGCCAGTACCAAAGGGGGTTGGACGCGTCCCAATGAGCAGTTCTTC
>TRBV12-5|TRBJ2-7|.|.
CASGQHWGDREQYF
TGTGCTAGTGGACAACACTGGGGGGATCGCGAGCAGTACTTC
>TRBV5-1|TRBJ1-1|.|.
CASSLSRWGDTEAFF
TGCGCCAGCAGCTTGTCGAGGTGGGGAGACACTGAAGCTTTCTTT
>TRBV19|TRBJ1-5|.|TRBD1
CASSIRDRAAQPQHF
TGTGCCAGTAGTATCCGGGACAGGGCGGCTCAGCCCCAGCATTTT
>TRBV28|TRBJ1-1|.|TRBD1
CASSPRQGESAFF
TGTGCCAGCAGTCCGCGACAGGGTGAATCGGCTTTCTTT
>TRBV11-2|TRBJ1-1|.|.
CASSLHRATEAFF
TGTGCCAGCAGCTTACACAGGGCCACTGAAGCTTTCTTT
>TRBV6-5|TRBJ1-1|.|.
CASGLGQNTEAFF
TGTGCCAGCGGGTTAGGACAGAACACTGAAGCTTTCTTT
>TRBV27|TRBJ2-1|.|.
CASSLGYRGYNEQFF
TGTGCCAGCAGTTTAGGATATCGGGGGTACAATGAGCAGTTCTTC
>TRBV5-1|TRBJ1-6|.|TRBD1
CASSAADRASPLHF
TGCGCCAGCAGCGCCGCGGACAGGGCCTCACCCCTCCACTTT
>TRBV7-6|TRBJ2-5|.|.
CASSSNTETQYF
TGTGCCAGCAGCTCCAACACGGAGACCCAGTACTTC
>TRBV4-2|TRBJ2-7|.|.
CASSQDRDPYFYEQYF
TGTGCCAGCAGCCAAGATCGGGATCCCTACTTCTACGAGCAGTACTTC
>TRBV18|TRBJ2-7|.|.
CASSLMQGKDEQYF
TGTGCCAGCTCACTAATGCAGGGGAAGGACGAGCAGTACTTC
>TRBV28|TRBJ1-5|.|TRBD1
CASSLSGQAYQPQHF
TGTGCCAGCAGTTTGTCGGGACAGGCCTATCAACCCCAGCATTTT
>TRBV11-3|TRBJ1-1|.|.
CASSPEQGTNTEAFF
TGTGCCAGCAGCCCCGAACAGGGAACGAACACTGAAGCTTTCTTT
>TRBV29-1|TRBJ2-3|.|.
CSVDNEGRHTDTQYF
TGCAGCGTTGATAACGAGGGCAGACACACAGATACGCAGTATTTT
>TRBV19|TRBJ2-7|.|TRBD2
CASSSTLAGASDEQYF
TGTGCCAGTAGTAGTACACTAGCGGGGGCCTCAGACGAGCAGTACTTC
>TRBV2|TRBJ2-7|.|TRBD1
CASSPRQGALSYEQYF
TGTGCCAGCAGTCCCCGACAGGGGGCGTTATCCTACGAGCAGTACTTC
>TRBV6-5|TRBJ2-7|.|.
CASGGGGGEQYF
TGTGCCAGCGGTGGCGGGGGCGGTGAGCAGTACTTC
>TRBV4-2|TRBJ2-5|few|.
CASSQGGGQETQYF
TGTGCCAGCAGCCAAGGTGGGGGCCAGGAGACCCAGTACTTC
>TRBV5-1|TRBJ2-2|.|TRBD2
CASSLTGGPGELFF
TGCGCCAGCAGCTTAACGGGGGGGCCCGGGGAGCTGTTTTTT
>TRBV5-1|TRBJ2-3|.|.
CASSTDRDSSYFTDTQYF
TGCGCCAGCAGCACTGACCGGGACTCGTCGTATTTCACAGATACGCAGTATTTT